This entry describes one T cell receptor beta chain. This clone was seen a few times. Its antigen specificity is not known. Base qualities are not provided; no much larger clone lies one nucleotide away. Taken with the paper, the label for time point translates to: blood sample drawn before combined kidney and bone marrow transplant. Thawed PBMCs were FACS-sorted into unstimulated Tregs (CD4+CD25+CD127-), CD4+ non-Tregs (CD4+CD25-), CD4 cells and CD8 cells. Thawed PBMCs were rested overnight at 37 degrees C with 150 to 200 IU/ml IL-2 before Treg sorting. 4 combined kidney and bone marrow transplant recipients from the ITN036ST trial were included as patients, and samples were available only from these trial subjects. Healthy control blood was processed to PBMCs with a Ficoll density gradient and then cryopreserved, whereas patient PBMCs were collected both before and after transplant. For TCRbeta CDR3 sequencing, genomic DNA from the sorted cells was extracted using the QIAGEN DNeasy Blood and Tissue Kit. High-throughput TCRbeta CDR3 sequencing, including PCR amplification with bias correction and internal controls, was performed commercially through immunoSEQ. In the paper's pipeline: Unique productive TCRbeta sequences were defined by CDR3 nucleotide sequence where primers matched, and otherwise by CDR3 amino acid sequence together with Vbeta and Jbeta genes. Sorting error was corrected by removing sequences shared between sorted populations at a frequency ratio of 2:1 or less, and the remaining shared sequences were assigned to the higher population. A sequence counted as donor-reactive if, in CFSE-low cells, the sequence had a frequency of at least 0.01% and was expanded at least 5-fold compared with unstimulated cells. Jensen-Shannon divergence calculated on the top 100 TCRbeta sequences ranked by frequency was used to measure repertoire divergence. For any sample with multiple sequencing runs, sorting error was corrected in each run separately before the runs were pooled. The table was pulled from immuneACCESS by TCRdb, which kept in-frame rearrangements only. Such tables lose some clones; where checked, under half of the loss comes from unresolved V genes, and the rest has no known cause. From that table come the V and J calls and clone size; the DNA was used to work out D and trimming. The sample contains around 78,000 clones, less than 95% of them found a single time. Jointly, the top ten make up 0.34% of the sample.

V is cut by 0 bases and J by 2 bases, and the space between the germline ends is 7 bases. CDR1 SGHTA and CDR2 FQGNSA were looked up in the germline V gene. Including the terminal cysteine and phenylalanine, the CDR3 comprises 15 residues. The entry retains the CDR3 DNA only, 45 bases that are in frame from base 1. These data are taken from a study of Tregs in tolerant kidney transplant recipients (dated by TCRdb to between 2018 and 2021). Notes on the research overall: Transplants used related donors with nonmyeloablative bone marrow transplantation; mixed chimerism was transient in the human trials. The study used TCRbeta sequencing to identify donor-specific regulatory T cells before combined kidney and bone marrow transplantation, then tracked those cells after transplant.

Here is what the overall study found, with its caveats: The study was constrained by small patient numbers, and validation of the findings is required in larger populations and under other immunosuppression protocols. Although technical replication error seemed to be minimal, the question of biological reproducibility was not addressed directly. The most biologically relevant and donor-specific TCRbeta repertoire appeared to be identified by expanding Tregs with activated donor B cells. In tolerant patients, the expansion of donor-specific Tregs was greater than global Treg expansion, suggesting that the expansion was antigen-driven rather than nonspecific. For some patients the PCR primers changed over time, which made it impossible to compare the samples from those patients at the nucleotide level.

The source was Tregs from blood, collected before the transplant. The source of this sequence is a human donor who received a combined kidney and bone marrow transplant. The rearranged chain carries TRBV7-2 and TRBJ2-2, and the D gene may be TRBD1, 5 bases matching. The nucleotides are TGTGCCAGCAGCTTAGCGGGGCTAAACACCGGGGAGCTGTTTTTT. The resulting protein is CASSLAGLNTGELFF.